The TCR beta chain under discussion was sequenced for a study of T-cell reconstitution after alpha-beta-depleted transplantation in children (dated by TCRdb to the mid-2010s). Broadly, across the study: Using TCR repertoire profiling, the study quantitatively followed how T-cell immune reconstitution unfolded in children after TCRalphabeta/CD19-depleted allogeneic hematopoietic cell transplantation.

The sample's treatment or condition label, decoded: allogeneic hematopoietic cell transplantation with graft depleted of TCRalphabeta T cells and CD19 B cells. TCRalphabeta/CD19-depleted allogeneic hematopoietic cell grafts were given to the transplant recipients, all of whom were children. Summary of the overall study and its limitations: Apparently early alphabetaT-cell count recovery about two months after transplant reportedly relied on only several hundred rapidly expanded clones derived from non-depleted graft cells. In some patients, the high TCRbeta diversity seen at day 60 was put down to recipient T cells and intrathymic progenitors that had survived conditioning. The frequencies of hyperexpanded clones fell over the following months, and after one year, T-cell counts and TCRbeta diversity were mostly attributed to newly produced T cells.

The CDR3 measures 16 amino acids from cysteine to phenylalanine. The only DNA kept is the CDR3, 48 bases in frame from the first base. Compared with germline, V lacks 0 bases and J lacks 2 bases; bases without a gene match: 7. CDR1 SQVTM and CDR2 ANQGSEA are derived from the germline V gene. This clonotype was detected many times. Its binding antigen is unknown. Base-call qualities are not available, and no considerably larger clone is one nucleotide away. The library was obtained by PCR. The sequencing machine was an Illumina HiSeq 2500. TCR libraries were prepared with molecular barcoding, using unique molecular identifiers to normalize TCRbeta repertoire quantification. In-frame beta chains were kept once TCRdb had trimmed the public reads at Q25 with fastp and called clones with MiXCR. Each CDR3 protein gets just one entry, which takes the most common genes and DNA from the rows behind it. For this sample the table gives approximately 650,000 distinct CDR3 sequences, of which about 12% were detected only once. The top ten clones comprise 0.79% of the sample.

The clonotype comes from a girl aged 2 to 9 with congenital amegakaryocytic thrombocytopenia, due to receive a stem cell transplant. The chain joins TRBV29-1 to TRBJ2-5, and 9 junctional nucleotides match TRBD2. The sequencing used PBMCs, collected before TCRalphabeta/CD19-depleted stem cell transplant. CDR3 protein: CSVEEKGLALQETQYF. The DNA reads TGCAGCGTTGAAGAAAAGGGACTAGCACTTCAAGAGACCCAGTACTTC.